The 2 T cell receptor beta chains below were found in one sample sequenced in a study of CD8 T cells in Susac syndrome (dated by TCRdb to the late 2010s). The library was made by the immunoSEQ multiplex PCR assay. RNA was extracted using the RNeasy kit, and 0.5 to 1 microgram was reverse transcribed with random hexamers. The public reads were quality trimmed at Q25 with fastp and then assembled into clones with MiXCR by TCRdb, keeping productive beta chains. Merged by CDR3 protein, the rows form single entries marked with the most common genes and DNA. This sample has some 170,000 distinct CDR3 sequences in its table, and 90% to 95% of those were observed once. The ten largest account for 0.099% of the sample. The sample comprised CD4+ T cells from PBMCs. Receptors were obtained from a human donor with Susac syndrome.

The chain combines TRBV20-1 with TRBJ2-1, with 12 bases fitting TRBD2. Germline assignment: CDR1 DFQATT and CDR2 SNEGSKA (reference sequence). CDR3 size: 15 residues. The trim removed 5 bases at V and 4 bases at J, leaving 6 bases unmatched. The CDR3 nucleotides are TGCAGTGCTTGGACTAGCGGGGAGACATACAATGAGCAGTTCTTC. It translates to CSAWTSGETYNEQFF.

The rearrangement uses TRBV21-1 and TRBJ2-2. TRBV21-1 is recorded as a pseudogene. The CDR3 covers 17 residues. CDR3 sequence reads: CASSTISATGYTGELFF. The CDR3 DNA follows: TGTGCCAGCAGCACCATATCGGCCACGGGGTACACCGGGGAGCTGTTTTTT.